This passage covers 6 T cell receptor beta chains from one sample sequenced in a study of blood T cell repertoires in COVID-19. Profiling relied on immunoSEQ multiplex PCR, and the TCRdb table lists in-frame clones only, not all of them. The table includes 200,000 to 250,000 clones, 75% to 85% detected once. Material for sequencing was peripheral blood. The source is a man aged 50 to 59 with COVID-19, enrolled during active disease.

This clone was detected only once. The chain couples TRBV19 to TRBJ1-2; D not certain. CDR3 size: 12 residues. Germline V CDR1 and CDR2: LNHDA, SQIVND (reference sequence). V was shortened by 5 bases and J by 2 bases, with 6 bases between the two germline ends. The CDR3 region is CASSYKNYGYTF. CDR3 nucleotide sequence: TGTGCCAGTAGTTACAAGAACTATGGCTACACCTTC. The full variable domain, with the rest looked up from reference TRBV19 and TRBJ1-2, is DGGITQSPKYLFRKEGQNVTLSCEQNLNHDAMYWYRQDPGQGLRLIYYSQIVNDFQKGDIAEGYSVSREKKESFPLTVTSAQKNPTAFYLCASSYKNYGYTFGSGTRLTVV.

V is TRBV9 and J is TRBJ2-5, with TRBD2 matching over 7 bases. CDR3 size: 14 residues. Germline values: CDR1 SGDLS, CDR2 YYNGEE. Trimming removed 4 bases from V and 3 bases from J; junction bases left unmatched: 6. The CDR3 coding sequence is TGTGCCAGCAGCCCGAGGACTAGAGAAGAGACCCAGTACTTC. This translates into CASSPRTREETQYF. The complete variable domain, with remaining parts taken from reference TRBV9 and TRBJ2-5, reads DSGVTQTPKHLITATGQRVTLRCSPRSGDLSVYWYQQSLDQGLQFLIQYYNGEERAKGNILERFSAQQFPDLHSELNLSSLELGDSALYFCASSPRTREETQYFGPGTRLLVL.

This chain links TRBV28 with TRBJ1-6; 7 nucleotides align to TRBD1. This CDR3 spans 15 amino acids. CDR1 is MDHEN, CDR2 SYDVKM, per germline. The ends lost 2 bases at V and 6 bases at J; junction bases unmatched: 4. The CDR3 nucleotides are TGTGCCAGCAGTTTACGGGGGACAGTTAATTCACCCCTCCACTTT. Its protein is CASSLRGTVNSPLHF.

V usage is TRBV3-1 (or the pseudogene TRBV3-2) and J usage is TRBJ2-1, with D maybe TRBD1 (6 bases). Germline CDR1 reads LGHDT; CDR2 reads YNNKEL (reference sequence). This CDR3 has 12 residues. V lost 4 bases, J lost 11 bases, and 12 bases lay in between. The CDR3 here is CASSLYRDKQFF. CDR3 in DNA: TGTGCCAGCAGCCTATACAGGGATAAGCAGTTCTTC.

CDR3 sequence: CASSPQAGGYTGELFF. The CDR3 bases are TGCGCCAGCAGCCCCCAAGCGGGGGGCTACACCGGGGAGCTGTTTTTT. J is TRBJ2-2 and V is TRBV5-1, with 9 bases lining up with TRBD2. There are 16 residues in the CDR3. V lost 4 bases and J lost 3; bases outside the gene matches: 7. Germline CDR1 is SGHRS and CDR2 is YFSETQ.

This clone was seen a few times. The chain links TRBV10-3 to TRBJ2-7; 15 bases match TRBD2. This CDR3 is built from 18 residues. V dropped 4 bases and J dropped 0; count of bases not matched to a gene: 7. Germline V gene sequence: CDR1 ENHRY, CDR2 SYGVKD. CDR3 nucleotides: TGTGCCATCAGTGGGGGACTAGCGGGGGGCGATAGCTCCTACGAGCAGTACTTC. Translating it yields CAISGGLAGGDSSYEQYF.